The TCR beta chain under discussion was sequenced for a study of T cell responses to AZD1222 COVID-19 vaccine. Study-wide results and caveats: In a largely white British group with more females than males, clonal diversity was possibly underestimated. Reportedly, close to half of spike-specific TCRs are directed against unmutated variant regions. Two AZD1222 administrations were followed by greater Spike-specific TCR breadth and depth. The CD4 TCRs associated with vaccination extended across spike and predominated at 160-218 and 743-854.

A note on this clone: Its antigen is unidentified.

Here immunoSEQ multiplex PCR was the method, and the copy in TCRdb shows in-frame clones only, minus some. The data show 170,000 or so clones, just under 95% seen once. The V gene's germline CDR1 is SQVTM and CDR2 ANQGSEA. The CDR3 loop spans 13 amino acids. Trimming removed 4 bases at V and 7 bases at J, with 14 bases between. This receptor was taken from an adult who received the MenACWY meningococcal vaccine as a control. This chain uses TRBV29-1 with TRBJ2-1, with D perhaps given as TRBD1 or TRBD2 (6 bases each). Sequencing was performed on peripheral blood, taken 28 days after the second dose of the MenACWY control vaccine. The DNA of the CDR3 is TGCAGCGTTGGACTAGTAGGGGGGAATGAGCAGTTCTTC. Its protein is CSVGLVGGNEQFF.